What follows are 13 T cell receptor beta chains derived from one specimen sequenced in a study of spatial heterogeneity in lung cancer. Time point noted: sample taken at primary tumor resection. Whole RNA was taken from tumor, nontumor lung or frozen PBMC; it was then sequenced unsorted. TCRdb used MiXCR to reprocess the 5' RACE reads, holding one entry per CDR3 protein. The sample shows tens of thousands of distinct CDR3 sequences, approximately 8.5% of them seen only once. The source material was PBMCs, sampled at surgery. These receptors were taken from a male donor with early-stage non-small cell lung cancer.

This clonotype turned up a few times. The chain is built from TRBV7-2 and TRBJ2-3; D remains ambiguous. Germline assignment: CDR1 SGHTA and CDR2 FQGNSA. V was shortened by 1 base and J by 0 bases, with 8 bases between the two germline ends. The CDR3 totals 15 residues. DNA for the CDR3: TGTGCCAGCAGCTTAGAAGGGTTAAGCACAGATACGCAGTATTTT. It translates to CASSLEGLSTDTQYF.

This clonotype was detected ten times or more. This rearrangement joins TRBV7-8 to TRBJ2-3; maybe TRBD2 (6 bases). CDR1 is SGHVS, CDR2 FQNEAQ, per germline. Trimming stripped 4 bases from V and 0 bases from J, with 11 bases between. The CDR3 runs to 15 residues. Here the CDR3 reads CASSSWGTSTDTQYF. CDR3 DNA sequence: TGTGCCAGCAGCTCCTGGGGGACTAGCACAGATACGCAGTATTTT.

This clonotype was seen ten or more times. This sequence joins TRBV28 and TRBJ2-7, with D uncertain. Germline loops: CDR1 MDHEN, CDR2 SYDVKM. Trimming left V 6 bases short and J 0 bases short, with 3 bases between. The CDR3 has 11 residues. CDR3 amino acids: CASSNSYEQYF. The CDR3 coding sequence is TGTGCCAGCAGCAACTCCTACGAGCAGTACTTC.

This clonotype was counted between two and nine times. The chain carries TRBV6-2 or TRBV6-3 and TRBJ1-5; D is uncertain. The V gene's germline CDR1 is MNHEY and CDR2 SVGEGT. Trimming stripped 0 bases from V and 5 bases from J, with 5 bases between. There are 13 residues in the CDR3. CDR3 sequence (DNA): TGTGCCAGCAGTTACTCGCACTATCAGCCCCAGCATTTT. This sequence encodes CASSYSHYQPQHF.

This clonotype was recorded at least ten times. The chain uses TRBV3-1 and TRBJ2-6; a possible D gene is TRBD2 (6 bases). The CDR3 is made up of 17 amino acids. Trimming shortened V by 4 bases and J by 2 bases, and 15 bases separated the two germline ends. Germline CDR1 reads LGHDT; CDR2 reads YNNKEL (reference sequence). The CDR3 loop is CASSRQQGGTGANVLTF. CDR3 nucleotides: TGTGCCAGCAGCCGCCAGCAAGGAGGGACTGGGGCCAACGTCCTGACTTTC. Using reference TRBV3-1 and TRBJ2-6 for the parts outside the CDR3, the full variable domain is DTAVSQTPKYLVTQMGNDKSIKCEQNLGHDTMYWYKQDSKKFLKIMFSYNNKELIINETVPNRFSPKSPDKAHLNLHINSLELGDSAVYFCASSRQQGGTGANVLTFGAGSRLTVL.

This clonotype was picked up a small number of times. The chain has TRBV2 and TRBJ2-7, with 11 positions matching TRBD2. The CDR3 is 14 residues long. Germline trimming cut 9 bases from V and 2 bases from J; bases unmatched to any gene: 6. The germline gives CDR1 SNHLY, CDR2 FYNNEI. CDR3 DNA: TGTGCCAGTAAAGGACTAGCGGGTGCCTACGAGCAGTACTTC. It codes for CASKGLAGAYEQYF.

In its sample, this clonotype was seen many times. The CDR3 loop reads CSVEQQKNTEAFF. As DNA, the CDR3 is TGCAGCGTTGAACAGCAGAAGAACACTGAAGCTTTCTTT. The chain has TRBV29-1 and TRBJ1-1; D is undetermined. The CDR3 runs to 13 residues. Per the germline V gene, CDR1 is SQVTM and CDR2 is ANQGSEA. The germline V and J ends were trimmed by 2 bases and 1 base, with 8 bases remaining between them.

This chain connects TRBV5-1 to TRBJ1-1, with TRBD1 identical over 7 bases. J gave up 4 bases and V 4 bases, and 10 bases lay outside the gene matches. Germline CDR1 reads SGHRS; CDR2 reads YFSETQ. There are 15 residues in the CDR3. CDR3 DNA sequence: TGCGCCAGCAGCATAGGGACAGCCGAGGGCACTGAAGCTTTCTTT. This encodes CASSIGTAEGTEAFF.

This clonotype was picked up many times. The chain has TRBV11-2 and TRBJ2-2; TRBD2 matches at 7 bases. CDR3 length: 16 residues. Trimming took 5 bases from V and 7 from J; bases not matched to a gene: 13. Germline assignment: CDR1 SGHAT and CDR2 FQNNGV. The DNA of the CDR3 is TGTGCCAGCAGCGTCCTGCAGGGAGGGCTAGGCGGGGAGCTGTTTTTT. This encodes CASSVLQGGLGGELFF.

In its sample, this clonotype was seen many times. The chain employs TRBV20-1 and TRBJ2-1; 10 nucleotides match TRBD2. From germline, CDR1 is DFQATT and CDR2 SNEGSKA (reference sequence). Trimming took 2 bases from V and 14 from J; bases not matched to a gene: 18. There are 16 residues in the CDR3. The DNA for the CDR3 is TGCAGTGCTAGATTTCCTAGCGGGGGCGCTCTTCGAATGGAGTTCTTC. Amino acid sequence: CSARFPSGGALRMEFF.

In this sample, this clonotype turned up many times. CDR3 bases: TGTGCCAGCAGCTTGGATGGGTCCCAAAATGAAAAACTGTTTTTT. Amino acid sequence: CASSLDGSQNEKLFF. The chain is built from TRBV5-6 and TRBJ1-4; D is unclear. There are 15 residues in the CDR3. The germline CDR1 and CDR2 sequences are SGHDT and YYEEEE. The germline V and J ends were trimmed by 0 bases and 5 bases, with 11 bases remaining between them. The complete variable domain, with remaining parts taken from reference TRBV5-6 and TRBJ1-4, reads DAGVTQSPTHLIKTRGQQVTLRCSPKSGHDTVSWYQQALGQGPQFIFQYYEEEERQRGNFPDRFSGHQFPNYSSELNVNALLLGDSALYLCASSLDGSQNEKLFFGSGTQLSVL.

The chain recombines TRBV15 with TRBJ2-1; 14 bases agree with TRBD2. This CDR3 region has 16 residues. Trimming took 0 bases from V and 9 from J; bases not matched to a gene: 4. Germline V gene data show CDR1 as LNHNV and CDR2 as YYDKDF (reference sequence). CDR3 region: CATSRDGLAGGTEQFF. The DNA for the CDR3 is TGTGCCACCAGCAGAGACGGACTAGCGGGAGGAACTGAGCAGTTCTTC. The full variable domain, completed using reference TRBV15 and TRBJ2-1, is DAMVIQNPRYQVTQFGKPVTLSCSQTLNHNVMYWYQQKSSQAPKLLFHYYDKDFNNEADTPDNFQSRRPNTSFCFLDIRSPGLGDTAMYLCATSRDGLAGGTEQFFGPGTRLTVL.

This clonotype came up a few times. The chain recombines TRBV20-1 with TRBJ2-7; TRBD1 aligns across 9 bases. CDR1 and CDR2 (germline): DFQATT, SNEGSKA (reference sequence). There are 16 residues in the CDR3. V was pared by 6 bases and J by 0 bases, with 12 bases of the junction left unmatched. CDR3 bases: TGCAGTGCCGAGGCTTTAGGGACAGGGTACTCCTACGAGCAGTACTTC. It yields the protein CSAEALGTGYSYEQYF.